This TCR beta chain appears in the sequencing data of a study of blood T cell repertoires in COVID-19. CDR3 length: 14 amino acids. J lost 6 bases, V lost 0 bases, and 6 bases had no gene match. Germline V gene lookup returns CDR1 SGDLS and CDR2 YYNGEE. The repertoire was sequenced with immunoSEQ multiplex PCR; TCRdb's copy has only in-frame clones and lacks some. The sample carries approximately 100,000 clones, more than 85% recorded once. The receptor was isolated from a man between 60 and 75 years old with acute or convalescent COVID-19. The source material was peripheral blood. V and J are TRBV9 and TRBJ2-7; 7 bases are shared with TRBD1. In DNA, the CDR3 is TGTGCCAGCAGCGTAGGACAGGGACCCGGCGAGCAGTACTTC. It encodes CASSVGQGPGEQYF.